Listed below are T cell receptor beta chains from one sample, sequenced in a study of beta chain features in type 1 diabetes. TCRdb's copy holds only in-frame clones and misses some; the assay was immunoSEQ multiplex PCR. The table includes about 120,000 clones, around a sixth detected once. Sequenced sample: central memory CD4+ T cells from blood. These receptor sequences come from a man younger than 30 with type 1 diabetes. Each CDR3 is given with its conserved first and last residue. Fields, in order: CDR3 DNA, CDR3 protein, J gene, D gene, V gene, clone size. A D gene is named only where the DNA matches it firmly. Rows may omit the clone size; those that give it use once, few, many or a size class.

TGTGCCTGGGGAGGCGGGGGGCTGTTGGACAAAAACATTCAGTACTTC CAWGGGGLLDKNIQYF TRBJ2-4 TRBD2 TRBV30 -
TGTGCCTGGAGTGTCAACCAGGGGTACTATGGCTACACCTTC CAWSVNQGYYGYTF TRBJ1-2 - TRBV30 many
TGTGCCTGGCGACAGGGGGTTAATGAAAAACTGTTTTTT CAWRQGVNEKLFF TRBJ1-4 TRBD1 TRBV30 few
TGTGCCAGCAGTTTATTTGACAGGGGGCTCGGCGAGCAGTACTTC CASSLFDRGLGEQYF TRBJ2-7 TRBD1 TRBV28 -
TGTGCCAGCAGCTCCCGGGACCCCTCCTACAATGAGCAGTTCTTC CASSSRDPSYNEQFF TRBJ2-1 - TRBV7-2 -
TGTGCCAGCAGCACCGGGACAGCCTTTGAGCAGTACTTC CASSTGTAFEQYF TRBJ2-7 TRBD1 TRBV7-9 -
TGCGCCAGCAGCTTGGAATACGTCTACAATGAGCAGTTCTTC CASSLEYVYNEQFF TRBJ2-1 - TRBV5-1 -
TGTGCCAGCAGCCCCTGGGAGGGGCGCGAGCAGTACTTC CASSPWEGREQYF TRBJ2-7 TRBD2 TRBV9 -
TGTGCCACCGGGGAGTTTGGAGAGACCCAGTACTTC CATGEFGETQYF TRBJ2-5 - TRBV15 -
TGTGCCAGCAGCTCATTCCGAGGAGGGGGCATTCAGTACTTC CASSSFRGGGIQYF TRBJ2-4 - TRBV7-9 few
TGTGCCATCAGTCCTGACTACGAGCAGTACTTC CAISPDYEQYF TRBJ2-7 - TRBV10-3 -
TGTGCCAGCAGCGTTTTAAATGAGCAGTTCTTC CASSVLNEQFF TRBJ2-1 - TRBV7-2 -
TGTGCCAGCAGTTACCCTCCTGGGACAGCTCAGAATGAGCAGTTCTTC CASSYPPGTAQNEQFF TRBJ2-1 TRBD1 TRBV6-6 -
TGCGCCAGCAGTGAGTCACAGGTCAATGAGCAGTTCTTC CASSESQVNEQFF TRBJ2-1 - TRBV10-2 few
TGCAGCGTTTCCACAGGGAGCTCCTACAATGAGCAGTTCTTC CSVSTGSSYNEQFF TRBJ2-1 - TRBV29-1 few
TGTGCCAGCAGTGAAATCAAACAGGGCGATGCGCAGTATTTT CASSEIKQGDAQYF TRBJ2-3 - TRBV6-1 -
TGCGCCAGCACCCTTGATCCCGCGGGGTTATACGAGCAGTACTTC CASTLDPAGLYEQYF TRBJ2-7 - TRBV5-1 -
TGCAGCGTTGGGTCGAGTTCAGAGACCCAGTACTTC CSVGSSSETQYF TRBJ2-5 - TRBV29-1 few
TGCAGCGTTGTCCTCAGGGTGGTTCGAGAGACCCAGTACTTC CSVVLRVVRETQYF TRBJ2-5 - TRBV29-1 many
TGTGCCAGCAGTTACGATGGAAACACCATATATTTT CASSYDGNTIYF TRBJ1-3 - TRBV6-6 -
TGTGCCAGCAGTCAAGATCTCGAGCAGTACTTC CASSQDLEQYF TRBJ2-7 - TRBV6-1 few
TGTGCCAGCAGAACCCTAACTAGCGGGAGAGAGACCCAGTACTTC CASRTLTSGRETQYF TRBJ2-5 TRBD2 TRBV28 few
TGTGCCTGGAGTAGGAACACACAGGGAGCTTTCTTT CAWSRNTQGAFF TRBJ1-1 - TRBV30 -
TGTGCCAGCAGCAAAAGGGTGGCGGGAGACACCGGGGAGCTGTTTTTT CASSKRVAGDTGELFF TRBJ2-2 TRBD2 TRBV7-2 -
TGTGCCAGCAGTGTGGGCACAGGATACAACTATGGCTACACCTTC CASSVGTGYNYGYTF TRBJ1-2 - TRBV25-1 -
TGTGCCAGCGGTAGGACGGTCTCTGGAAACACCATATATTTT CASGRTVSGNTIYF TRBJ1-3 - TRBV7-2 few
TGTGCCAGCAGCTCGAGAGGACTGGACTCACTTTACAATGAGCAGTTCTTC CASSSRGLDSLYNEQFF TRBJ2-1 - TRBV7-6 -
TGTGCCAGCAGCCAAGGCTGGAATCAGCCCCAGCATTTT CASSQGWNQPQHF TRBJ1-5 - TRBV14 -
TGTGCCAGCAGCTTACTAGCGGGACAAAGGAATGAGCAGTTCTTC CASSLLAGQRNEQFF TRBJ2-1 TRBD2 TRBV5-6 -
TGCGCCAGCAGGGTAACCCAATTGTCTTCCATGAACACTGAAGCTTTCTTT CASRVTQLSSMNTEAFF TRBJ1-1 - TRBV4-1 few
TGTGCCAGCAGTACCGAAAGCAATCAGCCCCAGCATTTT CASSTESNQPQHF TRBJ1-5 - TRBV2 -
TGTGCCAGCAGATTCCCTGGCGGTGGCTACACCTTC CASRFPGGGYTF TRBJ1-2 - TRBV4-2 -
TGTGCCAGCAGCTTAGAACCGTTGCGACACGAGCAGTACTTC CASSLEPLRHEQYF TRBJ2-7 - TRBV7-9 -
TGCAGCGTTGGACAGATACCGAACACTGAAGCTTTCTTT CSVGQIPNTEAFF TRBJ1-1 - TRBV29-1 many
TGTGCCAGCAGCTTAGTACACGCTGAAGCTTTCTTT CASSLVHAEAFF TRBJ1-1 - TRBV7-2 -
TGTGCCTGGAGTGGGGGACAGGGCCCGAAGATGGGGTTT CAWSGGQGPKMGF TRBJ1-1 TRBD1 TRBV30 -
TGTGCCAGCAGTGGATGGGGCAGGGAGAACACCGGGGAGCTGTTTTTT CASSGWGRENTGELFF TRBJ2-2 - TRBV9 -
TGTGCCATCAGAAGTCCGGGACTAGCGGGGAAGAATGAGCAGTTCTTC CAIRSPGLAGKNEQFF TRBJ2-1 TRBD2 TRBV10-3 many
TGCGCCAGCAGTGATACGGGACGGGGCATAATCTACACCTTC CASSDTGRGIIYTF TRBJ1-2 - TRBV10-2 -
TGTGCCAGCAGCTTGGGAGGGCCGAGCAATCAGCCCCAGCATTTT CASSLGGPSNQPQHF TRBJ1-5 - TRBV5-6 -
TGTGCCACCAGCAGAGCTCCCGTAGGGAGCAATCAGCCCCAGCATTTT CATSRAPVGSNQPQHF TRBJ1-5 - TRBV15 -
TGTGCCTGGATTCTGGACCCAAGCGGGAGGAAAGAGACCCAGTACTTC CAWILDPSGRKETQYF TRBJ2-5 TRBD2 TRBV30 medium-sized
TGTGCCAGCAGCATCGAATTACAGGGATCGGGCACAGATACGCAGTATTTT CASSIELQGSGTDTQYF TRBJ2-3 - TRBV5-4 -
TGTGCCAGCTCACCAACCGGCGCAGATACGCAGTATTTT CASSPTGADTQYF TRBJ2-3 - TRBV18 -
TGTGCCAGCAGCTTACTAGCGGGGGGAGATACGCAGTATTTT CASSLLAGGDTQYF TRBJ2-3 TRBD2 TRBV11-2 -
TGTGCCAGCGCAGCTGGGGCCAACGTCCTGACTTTC CASAAGANVLTF TRBJ2-6 - TRBV2 -
TGTGCCAGCAGCTGGGACAGGGGCCCAGATACGCAGTATTTT CASSWDRGPDTQYF TRBJ2-3 TRBD1 TRBV7-9 -
TGCGCCAGCATATCCAGGGACCCTGGAAACACCATATATTTT CASISRDPGNTIYF TRBJ1-3 - TRBV23-1 -
TGTGCGACCGGATCAGGGAATGGAAACACCATATATTTT CATGSGNGNTIYF TRBJ1-3 - TRBV6-1 few
TGTGCCAGCAGCCAATTACAGGGAGGACAGCCCCAGCATTTT CASSQLQGGQPQHF TRBJ1-5 - TRBV16 -
TGTGCCAGTAGTATGAACCTAATGAACACTGAAGCTTTCTTT CASSMNLMNTEAFF TRBJ1-1 - TRBV19 -
TGTGCCAGCAGCTTGGCCGCCGCAGGGGGCGGCTACGAGCAGTACTTC CASSLAAAGGGYEQYF TRBJ2-7 TRBD1 TRBV5-8 few
TGTGCCGTGAGCTCCGGGACAAGGGATTATGGCTACACCTTC CAVSSGTRDYGYTF TRBJ1-2 - TRBV10-3 -
TGCGCCAGCAGCCAAGGCGGACAGGGTAACTATGGCTACACCTTC CASSQGGQGNYGYTF TRBJ1-2 TRBD1 TRBV4-1 few
TGCGCCAGCAGGCTAATGACAGGGCTAAACTACGAGCAGTACTTC CASRLMTGLNYEQYF TRBJ2-7 TRBD1 TRBV4-3 few
TGTGCCAGCAGCGTAGAGTTGCAGGGCTATGGCTACACCTTC CASSVELQGYGYTF TRBJ1-2 - TRBV9 few
TGTGCCAGCAGCGTTGGGGGGAGCAATGAAAAACTGTTTTTT CASSVGGSNEKLFF TRBJ1-4 - TRBV9 -
TGTGCCAGCAGTACTGGGACTAGCGGGTACAATGAGCAGTTCTTC CASSTGTSGYNEQFF TRBJ2-1 TRBD2 TRBV6-1 -
TGTGCCAGCAGCCAAGATCTTTGGGCTGAAGCTTTCTTT CASSQDLWAEAFF TRBJ1-1 - TRBV4-2 -